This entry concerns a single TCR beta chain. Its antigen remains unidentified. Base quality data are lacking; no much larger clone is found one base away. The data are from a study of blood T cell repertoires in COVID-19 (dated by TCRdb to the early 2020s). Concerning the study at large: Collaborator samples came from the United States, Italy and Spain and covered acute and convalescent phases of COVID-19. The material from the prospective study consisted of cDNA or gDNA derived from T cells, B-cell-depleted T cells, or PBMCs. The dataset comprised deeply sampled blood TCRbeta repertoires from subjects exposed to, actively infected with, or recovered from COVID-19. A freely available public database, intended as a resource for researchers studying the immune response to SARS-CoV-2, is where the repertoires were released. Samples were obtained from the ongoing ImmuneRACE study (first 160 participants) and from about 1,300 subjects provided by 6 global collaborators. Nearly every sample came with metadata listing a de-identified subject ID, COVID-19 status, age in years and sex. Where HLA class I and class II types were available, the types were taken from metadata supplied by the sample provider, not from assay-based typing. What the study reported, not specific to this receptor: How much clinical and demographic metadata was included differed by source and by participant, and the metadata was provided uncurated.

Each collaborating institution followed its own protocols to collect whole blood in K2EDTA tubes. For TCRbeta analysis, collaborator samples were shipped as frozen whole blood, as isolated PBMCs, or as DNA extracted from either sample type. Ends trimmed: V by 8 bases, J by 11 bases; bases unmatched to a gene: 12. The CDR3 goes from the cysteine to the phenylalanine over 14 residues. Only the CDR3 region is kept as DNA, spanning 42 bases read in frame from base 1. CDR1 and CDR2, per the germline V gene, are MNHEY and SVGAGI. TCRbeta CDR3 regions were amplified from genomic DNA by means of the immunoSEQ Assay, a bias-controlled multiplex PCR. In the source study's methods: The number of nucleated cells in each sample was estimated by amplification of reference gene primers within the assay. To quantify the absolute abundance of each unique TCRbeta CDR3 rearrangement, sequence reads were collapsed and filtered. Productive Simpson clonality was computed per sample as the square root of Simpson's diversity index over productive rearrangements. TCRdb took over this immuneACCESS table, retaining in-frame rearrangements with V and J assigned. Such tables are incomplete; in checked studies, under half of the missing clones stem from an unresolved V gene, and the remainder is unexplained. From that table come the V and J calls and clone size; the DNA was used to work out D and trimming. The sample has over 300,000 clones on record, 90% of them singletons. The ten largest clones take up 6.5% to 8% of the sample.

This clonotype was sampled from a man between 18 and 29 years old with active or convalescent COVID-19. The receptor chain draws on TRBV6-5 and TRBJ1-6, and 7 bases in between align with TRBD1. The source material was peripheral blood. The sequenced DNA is TGTGCCAGCCGGAGGGGGCAGGGGAGTCCACCCCTCCACTTT. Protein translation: CASRRGQGSPPLHF.